Presented here are 18 T cell receptor beta chains from one specimen sequenced in a study of tumor-infiltrating lymphocytes in primary liver carcinoma. Germline DNA was also extracted, and blood RNA derived from unsorted whole blood. The investigators made TCR beta cDNA from 400 to 500 ng total RNA, using a constant-region primer. Nested multiplex PCR, run for three rounds with slightly modified ARM-PCR, yielded TCR beta libraries. Two initial PCR rounds of about 11 cycles each paired TRBV1-TRBV30 forward primers with a C-beta reverse primer. Via MiXCR, TCRdb re-called the multiplex PCR reads, giving one row per CDR3 protein. Of some 190,000 distinct CDR3 sequences in the sample, 50% to 75% were seen once. Sample: peripheral blood. These receptors came from a man between 35 and 55 years old with primary liver carcinoma and hepatitis B virus infection.

The chain uses TRBV6-5 and TRBJ2-7; perhaps TRBD2 as D (6 bases). The CDR3 contains 16 residues. V lost 0 bases and J lost 3, with 15 bases in between. Germline CDR1 MNHEY, CDR2 SVGAGI. The CDR3 is CASSYSSGAAHYEQYF. The CDR3, as DNA: TGTGCCAGCAGTTACTCGTCGGGAGCGGCGCACTACGAGCAGTACTTC.

The CDR3 here is CASSRQATYEQYF. The DNA of the CDR3 is TGTGCCTCCTCCCGGCAGGCTACCTACGAGCAGTACTTC. This rearrangement joins TRBV6-1 to TRBJ2-7; D is unclear. Germline V gene lookup returns CDR1 MNHNS and CDR2 SASEGT. CDR3 length: 13 amino acids. V lost 11 bases to trimming and J lost 2 bases, with 16 bases between them.

With respect to this clonotype: This CDR3 fails to terminate in the conserved phenylalanine or tryptophan, so it likely reflects a read error. The CDR3 nucleotides are TGTGCCAGCAGCTTAGAGGGAACTAGCGGCGTATGGGATACGCAGTATCTT. It encodes CASSLEGTSGVWDTQYL. The V and J genes are TRBV11-2 and TRBJ2-3; the match to TRBD2 covers 8 bases. From germline, CDR1 is SGHAT and CDR2 FQNNGV. The CDR3 spans 17 residues. The V gene end was trimmed by 0 bases and the J gene end by 6 bases; junction bases not matched to a gene: 11.

The chain is built from TRBV11-2 and TRBJ1-1; unclear D gene. V shed 1 base and J shed 6 bases, with 6 bases lying between them. The CDR3 has 12 residues. Looked up from germline, CDR1 is SGHAT and CDR2 is FQNNGV. In DNA, the CDR3 is TGTGCCAGCAGCTTAGGAAACTCTGAAGCTTTCTTT. Protein product: CASSLGNSEAFF.

This clonotype has at least ten counts. The chain uses TRBV11-2 and TRBJ2-7; TRBD2 matches 13 bases. Unmatched junction bases numbered 6, after V lost 4 bases and J lost 3 bases. CDR3 length: 16 amino acids. Germline lookup yields CDR1 SGHAT and CDR2 FQNNGV. CDR3 sequence: CASSSGLAGDRYEQYF. Here the CDR3 DNA reads TGTGCCAGCAGCTCAGGACTAGCGGGAGATCGCTACGAGCAGTACTTC.

The gene calls are TRBV12-3 or TRBV12-4 and TRBJ2-6; D ambiguous. Between the trimmed V and J ends, which lost 1 base and 11 bases, there was a span of 9 bases. The CDR3 runs 13 residues. CDR3 coding DNA: TGTGCCAGCAGTTTAGTAGGCGTCTACGTCCTGACTTTC. It translates to CASSLVGVYVLTF.

Only one count was recorded for this clonotype. The chain has TRBV11-3 and TRBJ2-1, with D maybe TRBD1 (6 bases). V was cut by 4 bases and J by 8 bases, with 15 bases left in between. There are 14 residues in the CDR3. From germline, CDR1 is SGHNT and CDR2 YENEEA. DNA for the CDR3: TGTGCCAGCAGCTCTGGGACATGGTACGATGAGCAGTTCTTC. The encoded protein is CASSSGTWYDEQFF.

The chain employs TRBV29-1 and TRBJ2-1; D is unresolved. The CDR3 is made up of 10 amino acids. Per the germline V gene, CDR1 is SQVTM and CDR2 is ANQGSEA. V lost 4 bases to trimming and J lost 6 bases, with 4 bases between them. For the CDR3, the DNA is TGCAGCGTTGCCACCAATGAGCAGTTCTTC. Translation: CSVATNEQFF.

As regards this clonotype: Relative to the germline gene, one junction end is altered; a read error may explain this. The V gene is TRBV6-5, the J gene TRBJ1-1; D might be TRBD1 (5 bases). The germline V gene encodes CDR1 MNHEY and CDR2 SVGAGI. CDR3 length equals 15 residues. CDR3 nucleotides: TGTGCCAACAGTTACGGAGACGGGGGGAACACTGAAGCTTTCTTT. Protein: CANSYGDGGNTEAFF.

Remarks on this clonotype: The junction shows a germline mismatch at one end, possibly a read error. The chain carries TRBV6-5 and TRBJ1-1, with no clear D. Germline V gene data show CDR1 as MNHEY and CDR2 as SVGAGI. The CDR3 loop spans 13 amino acids. CDR3 residues: CAGSPADFTEAFF. For the CDR3, the DNA is TGTGCCGGCAGCCCGGCTGATTTCACTGAAGCTTTCTTT.

On this clonotype itself: At one end the junction does not follow the germline gene, possibly because of a read error. The chain employs TRBV11-2 and TRBJ2-7, with 8 bases aligning to TRBD1. Germline V gene lookup returns CDR1 SGHAT and CDR2 FQNNGV. CDR3 size: 15 residues. The CDR3 nucleotides read TGCGCCAGCAACTCAGGACAGGGACAAACCTACGAGCAGTACTTC. Amino acids: CASNSGQGQTYEQYF.

The V call is TRBV6-5, the J call TRBJ2-1; 8 bases align to TRBD1. This CDR3 region has 15 residues. Germline CDR1 is MNHEY and CDR2 is SVGAGI. Trimming removed 4 bases from V and 7 bases from J; junction bases left unmatched: 9. CDR3 in amino acids: CASSSRGLGGNEQFF. The CDR3 DNA sequence: TGTGCCAGCAGTTCCAGGGGGCTCGGTGGTAATGAGCAGTTCTTC.

Worth noting for this clonotype: Since no conserved phenylalanine or tryptophan closes the CDR3, a read error is the likely cause. The gene calls are TRBV2 and TRBJ2-1; TRBD2 agrees at 9 bases. The CDR3 runs 17 residues. Germline assignment: CDR1 SNHLY and CDR2 FYNNEI. The CDR3 protein is CTSTAGLAESSYNEQFS. CDR3 DNA sequence: TGTACCAGCACCGCGGGACTAGCAGAAAGCTCCTACAATGAGCAGTTCTCC.

A word on this clonotype: With a much larger clone just one base away, this may be a read error. The chain combines TRBV11-2 with TRBJ2-1; D gene unclear. Germline CDR1 SGHAT, CDR2 FQNNGV. CDR3 length: 12 residues. CDR3 protein: CACSLADLEQFF. As DNA, the CDR3 is TGTGCCTGCAGCTTAGCTGACCTTGAGCAGTTCTTC.

This chain links TRBV28 with TRBJ2-1; D might be TRBD2 (6 bases). V was trimmed by 4 bases and J by 5 bases, leaving 12 bases between them. The CDR3 is 14 residues long. Per the germline V gene, CDR1 is MDHEN and CDR2 is SYDVKM. The CDR3 is CASSSRAGNNEQFF. CDR3 coding DNA: TGTGCCAGCAGTTCTAGGGCGGGGAACAATGAGCAGTTCTTC.

This clonotype has more than one count but fewer than ten. The chain links TRBV30 to TRBJ1-1, with unresolved D. The CDR3 runs 12 residues. Germline V gene data show CDR1 as GTSNPN and CDR2 as SVGIG (reference sequence). Between the trimmed V and J ends, which lost 3 bases and 1 base, there was a span of 6 bases. The CDR3 spells CAWSHPNTEAFF. In DNA, the CDR3 is TGTGCCTGGAGCCACCCGAACACTGAAGCTTTCTTT.

The V and J genes are TRBV12-3 or TRBV12-4 and TRBJ1-2; unclear D gene. Trimming pared 6 bases from V and 5 bases from J, leaving 10 bases between. The CDR3 sequence is 12 residues long. CDR3: CASSAGHYGYTF. The CDR3 DNA sequence: TGTGCCAGCAGCGCAGGCCATTATGGCTACACCTTC.

The chain couples TRBV12-3 or TRBV12-4 to TRBJ2-1; a weak D match, TRBD1 (5 bases). V was clipped by 8 bases and J by 4 bases, with 15 bases between them. The CDR3 contains 14 residues. CDR3 bases: TGTGCCAGCCCCGGAAGGGGTGCGTACAATGAGCAGTTCTTC. Protein: CASPGRGAYNEQFF.